Listed below are T cell receptor beta chains from one sample, sequenced in a study of patients and donors after allogeneic stem cell transplantation. TCRdb reprocessed the RT-PCR reads via MiXCR and lists one record per CDR3 protein. Of approximately 200,000 distinct CDR3 sequences listed, around 40% are singletons. Material: blood, either unsorted or a sorted T cell fraction (not recorded which). The receptors stem from a human donor who was either an allogeneic HSCT recipient or a stem cell or donor lymphocyte infusion donor (not recorded which). It is not recorded whose cells these are; they may come from a transplant donor. Both conserved end residues are part of each CDR3. The D gene is left open where the match is weak. Clone size appears in some rows only: once, few, many, or a class for an expanded clone.

V gene	J gene	clone size	D gene	CDR3 protein	CDR3 DNA
TRBV12-3/TRBV12-4	TRBJ1-3	many	NA	CASRASGNTIYF	TGTGCCAGCCGGGCCTCTGGAAACACCATATATTTT
TRBV20-1	TRBJ2-7	NA	NA	CSASEGTLYEQYF	TGCAGTGCTAGTGAGGGGACTCTCTACGAGCAGTACTTC
TRBV6-2/TRBV6-3	TRBJ2-3	few	NA	CASSLVRAGTDTQYF	TGTGCCAGCAGTCTCGTACGGGCCGGCACAGATACGCAGTATTTT
TRBV29-1	TRBJ1-5	few	TRBD1	CSAGTGSNQPQHF	TGCAGCGCCGGGACAGGTAGCAATCAGCCCCAGCATTTT
TRBV10-3	TRBJ1-1	NA	TRBD1	CAIRLGQFTEAFF	TGTGCCATCAGGCTGGGACAGTTCACTGAAGCTTTCTTT
TRBV12-3/TRBV12-4	TRBJ1-1	few	NA	CASSFFHRPNTEAFF	TGTGCCAGCAGTTTCTTCCACAGGCCGAACACTGAAGCTTTCTTT
TRBV5-4	TRBJ1-1	NA	NA	CASSYPERNTEAFF	TGTGCCAGCAGCTACCCTGAGAGGAACACTGAAGCTTTCTTT
TRBV12-3/TRBV12-4	TRBJ1-2	few	NA	CASSSRDRLRGYTF	TGTGCCAGCAGTTCCCGGGACCGACTAAGGGGCTACACCTTC
TRBV20-1	TRBJ1-1	few	NA	CSARGTLLTANTEAFF	TGCAGTGCTAGAGGGACCCTCCTAACTGCGAACACTGAAGCTTTCTTT
TRBV15	TRBJ1-1	NA	NA	CATSIGGRAFF	TGTGCCACCAGTATTGGAGGGCGGGCTTTCTTT
TRBV4-1	TRBJ2-1	NA	TRBD2	CASSHLAGGTFNEQFF	TGCGCCAGCAGCCATCTAGCGGGGGGCACTTTTAATGAGCAGTTCTTC
TRBV12-3/TRBV12-4	TRBJ1-4	NA	NA	CASSFGWEKLFF	TGTGCCAGCAGTTTCGGATGGGAGAAACTGTTTTTT
TRBV10-3	TRBJ1-2	few	TRBD1	CAISAPNTPGTGLDYGYTF	TGTGCCATCAGTGCCCCGAATACGCCCGGGACAGGGTTGGACTATGGCTACACCTTC
TRBV10-3	TRBJ1-3	few	TRBD1	CAISRQGASSGNTIYF	TGTGCCATCAGTCGACAGGGAGCGAGCTCTGGAAACACCATATATTTT
TRBV20-1	TRBJ1-2	few	NA	CSASFGFYGYTF	TGCAGTGCTAGTTTTGGGTTCTATGGCTACACCTTC
TRBV5-5	TRBJ1-2	few	NA	CASSLGVRNYGYTF	TGTGCCAGCAGCTTGGGGGTCAGGAACTATGGCTACACCTTC
TRBV20-1	TRBJ1-6	few	NA	CSARDRGTVPNRPLHF	TGCAGTGCTAGAGATCGGGGAACGGTCCCCAATAGACCCCTCCACTTT
TRBV7-9	TRBJ2-6	NA	NA	CASSLRGTGVDGANVLTF	TGTGCCAGCAGCTTAAGGGGAACAGGCGTAGATGGGGCCAACGTCCTGACTTTC
TRBV5-1	TRBJ1-4	NA	NA	CASSRRDPRNEKLFF	TGCGCCAGCAGCCGGAGGGACCCAAGGAATGAAAAACTGTTTTTT
TRBV10-3	TRBJ2-5	NA	TRBD1	CAISDRDRAQETQYF	TGTGCCATCAGTGACCGGGACAGGGCCCAAGAGACCCAGTACTTC
TRBV5-1	TRBJ2-7	NA	NA	CASSLTRLSETVYEQYF	TGCGCCAGCAGCCTGACTAGACTTTCCGAGACAGTCTACGAGCAGTACTTC
TRBV27	TRBJ2-5	NA	NA	CASSLEPYQETQYF	TGTGCCAGCAGTCTCGAACCATACCAAGAGACCCAGTACTTC
TRBV11-2	TRBJ1-2	few	NA	CASSPAPTNYGYTF	TGTGCCAGCAGTCCCGCGCCCACTAACTATGGCTACACCTTC
TRBV20-1	TRBJ1-5	NA	NA	CSARDLLSNQPQHF	TGCAGTGCTAGAGATCTTCTGAGCAATCAGCCCCAGCATTTT
TRBV5-1	TRBJ1-2	NA	NA	CASSLDLQGEGYTF	TGCGCCAGCAGCTTGGATTTACAGGGAGAAGGCTACACCTTC
TRBV12-3/TRBV12-4	TRBJ1-2	few	NA	CASRRLSTDLYGYTF	TGTGCCAGCAGGCGACTCTCAACGGATCTCTACGGCTACACCTTC
TRBV12-3/TRBV12-4	TRBJ1-2	NA	NA	CASSLIRVGYTF	TGTGCCAGCAGTTTGATCAGGGTTGGCTACACCTTC
TRBV7-3	TRBJ2-7	NA	NA	CASSLTSSYEQYF	TGTGCCAGCAGCTTAACCTCGTCCTACGAGCAGTACTTC
TRBV5-1	TRBJ1-5	few	NA	CASSLGPRQPQHF	TGCGCCAGCAGCTTGGGCCCAAGACAGCCCCAGCATTTT
TRBV29-1	TRBJ2-4	NA	TRBD2	CSVTEGRGSIQYF	TGCAGCGTCACTGAAGGGCGCGGGAGCATTCAGTACTTC
TRBV9	TRBJ2-7	once	TRBD2	CASSVGERGVYEQYF	TGTGCCAGCAGCGTAGGCGAGCGGGGAGTCTACGAGCAGTACTTC
TRBV10-3	TRBJ1-1	NA	NA	CAISETGRTEAFF	TGTGCCATCAGTGAGACAGGGCGGACTGAAGCTTTCTTT
TRBV12-3/TRBV12-4	TRBJ2-7	few	NA	CASSLAQYEQYF	TGTGCCAGCAGTTTAGCACAGTACGAGCAGTACTTC
TRBV5-1	TRBJ2-2	once	NA	CASSLPVSQAPGELFF	TGCGCCAGCAGCCTTCCGGTTTCGCAGGCGCCCGGGGAGCTGTTTTTT
TRBV11-2	TRBJ2-1	NA	NA	CASRPTFVDEQFF	TGTGCCAGCAGGCCAACCTTTGTAGATGAGCAGTTCTTC
TRBV6-6	TRBJ2-2	NA	NA	CASSNRETGELFF	TGTGCCAGCAGCAACAGGGAAACCGGGGAGCTGTTTTTT
TRBV9	TRBJ2-1	NA	TRBD1	CASRPTGNDNEQFF	TGTGCCAGCAGGCCGACAGGGAACGACAATGAGCAGTTCTTC
TRBV27	TRBJ1-1	few	NA	CASSPPAGPNTEAFF	TGTGCCAGCAGTCCTCCCGCCGGACCGAACACTGAAGCTTTCTTT
TRBV5-5	TRBJ1-1	NA	TRBD1	CASSPRGDRGNTEAFF	TGTGCCAGTTCCCCCAGGGGCGACAGGGGAAACACTGAAGCTTTCTTT
TRBV20-1	TRBJ2-1	NA	NA	CSARMTVNNEQFF	TGCAGTGCTAGAATGACAGTAAACAATGAGCAGTTCTTC
TRBV28	TRBJ1-2	few	NA	CASSRYGYTF	TGTGCCAGCAGTCGTTATGGCTACACCTTC
TRBV5-1	TRBJ1-1	NA	NA	CASSSFLQAEAFF	TGCGCCAGCAGCTCGTTTTTGCAGGCTGAAGCTTTCTTT